The sequence of this TCR beta chain was determined in a study of blood T cell repertoires in COVID-19. Study information: Both acute and convalescent COVID-19 samples were obtained from the United States, Italy and Spain. The analysed material was cDNA or gDNA that came from T cells, B-cell-depleted T cells, or PBMCs.

Original processing notes: The assay estimated nucleated cells by amplifying reference gene primers. Libraries were prepared by immunoSEQ multiplex PCR; TCRdb keeps only in-frame clonotypes and omits some of them. V and J calls plus clone size are reproduced from that table; the DNA served to infer D and trimming. Of about 33,000 clones listed, around 88% were seen once; the top ten hold approximately 6.7%. This clone was observed once. Germline CDR1 KGHSH, CDR2 LQKENI. Trimming took 2 bases from V and 1 from J, leaving 9 bases between them. CDR3 length: 15 amino acids. The chain recombines TRBV18 with TRBJ1-5; D remains unclear. Sequencing was performed on peripheral blood. The receptor was derived from a human donor in a cohort sampled during active COVID-19. DNA for the CDR3: TGTGCCAGCTCACCAGGGCATCTAAGCAATCAGCCCCAGCATTTT. Translated, it gives CASSPGHLSNQPQHF.